The 26 T cell receptor beta chains below all came from one sample that was sequenced in a study of early T cells in non-severe SARS-CoV-2 infection. TCRdb passed the 5' RACE reads through MiXCR, listing each CDR3 protein once. The table lists 60,000 to 75,000 distinct CDR3 sequences, approximately 10% of them singletons, with almost 6.5% in the top ten. The sequencing input was whole blood. The source of these receptors is an adult who was a healthcare worker with PCR-confirmed SARS-CoV-2 infection or an uninfected control (not recorded which).

This clonotype was picked up a small number of times. This sequence joins TRBV6-5 and TRBJ2-7, with D maybe TRBD1 (6 bases). V was clipped by 2 bases and J by 5 bases, with 19 bases between them. CDR3 length equals 16 residues. Germline V gives CDR1 MNHEY, CDR2 SVGAGI. The CDR3, as DNA: TGTGCCAGCAGTTACCGTCTTAGGGACACAAGAAACGAGCAGTACTTC. This gives the protein CASSYRLRDTRNEQYF.

This clonotype was detected only a few times. V and J are TRBV6-1 and TRBJ1-1; D may be TRBD1 (5 bases). CDR3 size: 15 residues. V lost 0 bases and J lost 4, with 12 bases in between. Germline V gives CDR1 MNHNS, CDR2 SASEGT. The CDR3 DNA follows: TGTGCCAGCAGTGAAGCGGGGAGTGGGGGCACTGAAGCTTTCTTT. Its translation: CASSEAGSGGTEAFF.

This clonotype occurred many times. V is TRBV25-1 and J is TRBJ2-5; D not resolved. V was cut by 1 base and J by 4 bases, with 4 bases left in between. In germline, CDR1 is MGHDK, CDR2 SYGVNS. The CDR3 totals 12 residues. Here the CDR3 reads CASSEFGETQYF. The CDR3 nucleotides read TGTGCCAGCAGTGAATTCGGAGAGACCCAGTACTTC.

The J gene is TRBJ2-2, the V gene TRBV5-1; no reliable D call. The CDR3 sequence is 15 residues long. Looked up from germline, CDR1 is SGHRS and CDR2 is YFSETQ. V was trimmed by 3 bases and J by 2 bases, leaving 11 bases between them. CDR3 coding DNA: TGCGCCAGCAGCTCCTCAACCGGAAACACCGGGGAGCTGTTTTTT. Translated: CASSSSTGNTGELFF.

This clonotype came up a few times. The CDR3 here is CASSYSQDREADEQYF. In DNA form, the CDR3 reads TGTGCCAGCAGTTACTCTCAGGACAGGGAAGCCGACGAGCAGTACTTC. The chain couples TRBV6-6 to TRBJ2-7, with 8 bases lining up with TRBD1. Germline CDR1 and CDR2: MNHNY and SVGAGI (reference sequence). The CDR3 contains 16 residues. Trimming at V came to 0 bases and at J to 5 bases, leaving 9 bases not matched to a gene.

This clonotype has just a few counts. The chain uses TRBV6-6 and TRBJ2-1; possibly TRBD2 for D (7 bases). There are 15 residues in the CDR3. Germline CDR1 MNHNY, CDR2 SVGAGI (reference sequence). V lost 0 bases, J lost 7 bases, and 13 bases lay in between. The CDR3 DNA reads as TGTGCCAGCAGTTACTCGGCGGGGGACATGAATGAGCAGTTCTTC. It codes for CASSYSAGDMNEQFF.

This clonotype occurred many times. The chain employs TRBV20-1 and TRBJ2-2; 8 positions agree with TRBD1. The CDR3 extends over 14 amino acids. After removal of 3 bases from V and 0 bases from J, the junction contained 0 bases not matched to a gene. CDR1 DFQATT and CDR2 SNEGSKA come from the germline V gene (reference sequence). Written as DNA, the CDR3 is TGCAGTGCTAGGACAGGGGCGAACACCGGGGAGCTGTTTTTT. As protein: CSARTGANTGELFF.

This clonotype was detected only a few times. V and J are TRBV2 and TRBJ2-1, with 9 positions matching TRBD2. This CDR3 contains 19 residues. Germline trimming cut 5 bases from V and 1 base from J; bases unmatched to any gene: 15. Germline CDR1 SNHLY, CDR2 FYNNEI. This chain's CDR3 is CASSRLFAGGPQSYNEQFF. CDR3 DNA: TGTGCCAGCAGTCGGCTTTTTGCGGGAGGGCCCCAGTCCTACAATGAGCAGTTCTTC.

This clonotype has at least ten counts. The chain is built from TRBV5-1 and TRBJ2-1, with no clear D. The V gene's germline CDR1 is SGHRS and CDR2 YFSETQ. V lost 3 bases, J lost 4 bases, and 14 bases lay in between. The CDR3 sequence is 15 residues long. The CDR3 is CASSYSDPAYNEQFF. The CDR3 coding sequence is TGCGCCAGCAGCTATTCAGATCCAGCTTACAATGAGCAGTTCTTC.

Comments on this clonotype: The junction shows a germline mismatch at one end, possibly a read error. V usage is TRBV29-1 and J usage is TRBJ2-2; 14 bases map to TRBD2. CDR3 length: 13 residues. Germline V gene sequence: CDR1 SQVTM, CDR2 ANQGSEA. This chain's CDR3 is CSVRSGLAGVLFF. The CDR3 DNA reads as TGCAGCGTCAGATCGGGACTAGCGGGGGTGCTGTTTTTT.

There are a few counts of this clonotype. V is TRBV28 and J is TRBJ2-5; 10 nucleotides align to TRBD2. The CDR3 runs 14 residues. V shed 6 bases and J 12 bases; nucleotides not matched to a gene: 13. Per the germline V gene, CDR1 is MDHEN and CDR2 is SYDVKM. The CDR3 DNA sequence: TGTGCCAGCAGCCTTTCTAGCGGGAGACGCGGGAAGTACTTC. Translating gives CASSLSSGRRGKYF.

At least ten counts were recorded for this clonotype. This CDR3 is CATASGGALNEQFF. CDR3 sequence (DNA): TGCGCTACGGCTAGCGGGGGGGCCTTGAATGAGCAGTTCTTC. This sequence joins TRBV5-1 and TRBJ2-1; TRBD2 matches 12 bases. The length of the CDR3 is 14 residues. Germline CDR1 SGHRS, CDR2 YFSETQ.

This chain joins TRBV3-1 and TRBJ1-1; D not certain. Germline CDR1 is LGHDT and CDR2 is YNNKEL (reference sequence). The CDR3 is 13 residues long. V lost 0 bases and J 6 bases, leaving 8 bases between the germline ends. The CDR3 spells CASSQETRAEAFF. The CDR3 coding sequence is TGTGCCAGCAGCCAAGAAACCCGCGCTGAAGCTTTCTTT. Combining the CDR3 with reference TRBV3-1 and TRBJ1-1 gives the whole variable domain DTAVSQTPKYLVTQMGNDKSIKCEQNLGHDTMYWYKQDSKKFLKIMFSYNNKELIINETVPNRFSPKSPDKAHLNLHINSLELGDSAVYFCASSQETRAEAFFGQGTRLTVV.

The chain couples TRBV3-1 to TRBJ2-7, with 7 bases lining up with TRBD1. V shed 5 bases and J 2 bases; nucleotides not matched to a gene: 6. The V gene's germline CDR1 is LGHDT and CDR2 YNNKEL (reference sequence). The CDR3 runs 14 residues. The CDR3 loop reads CASSRRDSTYEQYF. The CDR3 region has the DNA TGTGCCAGCAGCAGACGGGACAGCACCTACGAGCAGTACTTC.

The chain is built from TRBV5-1 and TRBJ2-2; the D is unclear. This CDR3 is built from 14 residues. V was shortened by 5 bases and J by 3 bases, with 11 bases between the two germline ends. CDR1 and CDR2 from the germline V gene are SGHRS and YFSETQ. In DNA form, the CDR3 reads TGCGCCAGCAGTCTTCTCCCGGACACCGGGGAGCTGTTTTTT. This encodes CASSLLPDTGELFF. Complete variable domain (other parts from reference TRBV5-1 and TRBJ2-2): KAGVTQTPRYLIKTRGQQVTLSCSPISGHRSVSWYQQTPGQGLQFLFEYFSETQRNKGNFPGRFSGRQFSNSRSEMNVSTLELGDSALYLCASSLLPDTGELFFGEGSRLTVL.

This clonotype came up a few times. The chain has TRBV5-1 and TRBJ2-7; 7 bases match TRBD1. V gave up 4 bases and J gave up 4 bases; unmatched junction bases: 8. This CDR3 is built from 14 residues. Germline V gives CDR1 SGHRS, CDR2 YFSETQ. Here the CDR3 reads CASSHRQGLYEQYF. CDR3 coding DNA: TGCGCCAGCAGCCATAGACAGGGCCTATACGAGCAGTACTTC.

The J gene is TRBJ2-1, the V gene TRBV6-2 or TRBV6-3; TRBD2 is a possible D gene (6 bases). Trimming left V 7 bases short and J 0 bases short, with 19 bases between. CDR1 is MNHEY, CDR2 SVGEGT, per germline. The CDR3 sequence is 17 residues long. CDR3 in amino acids: CASKGPGTVSSYNEQFF. The CDR3 nucleotides read TGTGCCAGCAAGGGGCCAGGGACTGTGAGCTCCTACAATGAGCAGTTCTTC.

The sample holds many counts of this clonotype. The V gene is TRBV13, the J gene TRBJ2-7, with 10 nucleotides matching TRBD2. The V segment lost 1 base and the J segment 4 bases; nucleotides outside the gene matches: 4. CDR3 length: 15 amino acids. Germline lookup yields CDR1 PRHDT and CDR2 FYEKMQ (reference sequence). CDR3 amino acids: CASSLELAGKYEQYF. CDR3 bases: TGTGCCAGCAGCTTAGAACTAGCGGGAAAATACGAGCAGTACTTC. Based on the CDR3 plus reference TRBV13 and TRBJ2-7, the full variable domain is AAGVIQSPRHLIKEKRETATLKCYPIPRHDTVYWYQQGPGQDPQFLISFYEKMQSDKGSIPDRFSAQQFSDYHSELNMSSLELGDSALYFCASSLELAGKYEQYFGPGTRLTVT.

At least ten counts were recorded for this clonotype. The chain uses TRBV29-1 and TRBJ1-1; 7 nucleotides line up with TRBD1. The CDR3 loop spans 16 amino acids. V was pared by 0 bases and J by 4 bases, with 11 bases of the junction left unmatched. The V gene's germline CDR1 is SQVTM and CDR2 ANQGSEA. Written as DNA, the CDR3 is TGCAGCGTTGAAGATCCTAGACAGGGATTGACCACTGAAGCTTTCTTT. It specifies CSVEDPRQGLTTEAFF.

The rearrangement joins TRBV7-2 to TRBJ2-1, with D possibly being TRBD2 (5 bases). Trimming removed 5 bases from V and 10 bases from J, with 15 bases in between. Germline V gene lookup returns CDR1 SGHTA and CDR2 FQGNSA. The CDR3 has 13 amino acids. CDR3 protein: CASSQGLVREQFF. CDR3 sequence (DNA): TGTGCCAGCAGCCAAGGACTGGTCAGGGAGCAGTTCTTC.

This chain connects TRBV25-1 to TRBJ2-7; D is undetermined. Trimming cost V 5 bases and J 1 base, with 9 bases left between them. This CDR3 is built from 13 residues. CDR1 MGHDK and CDR2 SYGVNS come from the germline V gene. The CDR3 coding sequence is TGTGCCAGCAGTACGGACGGTTCCTACGAGCAGTACTTC. This codes for CASSTDGSYEQYF.

This clonotype was observed a handful of times. The V gene is TRBV20-1, the J gene TRBJ1-2, with 7 bases aligning to TRBD1. V shed 6 bases, J shed 4 bases, and the junction held 5 bases outside the gene matches. The CDR3 length is 12 residues. From germline, CDR1 is DFQATT and CDR2 SNEGSKA (reference sequence). CDR3 bases: TGCAGTGCCCCGACAGGGTTCTATGGCTACACCTTC. Amino acids: CSAPTGFYGYTF.

This clonotype has a handful of counts. This likely comes from a read error, as the CDR3 has no conserved phenylalanine or tryptophan at its end. The genes are TRBV11-2 and TRBJ1-2, with a possible D match to TRBD1 (5 bases). V shed 6 bases and J shed 6 bases, with 14 bases lying between them. The CDR3 sequence is 13 residues long. Germline CDR1 is SGHAT and CDR2 is FQNNGV. The CDR3 loop is CASSFQGYDGYTS. Written as DNA, the CDR3 is TGTGCCAGCAGTTTCCAGGGTTACGATGGCTACACCTCC.

J is TRBJ1-4 and V is TRBV11-2; 9 bases are a match to TRBD1. The CDR3 spans 16 residues. CDR1 is SGHAT and CDR2 is FQNNGV in the germline V gene. V lost 2 bases, J lost 3 bases, and 4 bases stayed unmatched. CDR3 amino acids: CASSLRGQGPNEKLFF. CDR3 DNA: TGTGCCAGCAGCTTACGGGGACAGGGCCCTAATGAAAAACTGTTTTTT.

Ten or more counts support this clonotype. In nucleotides, the CDR3 is TGTGCCAGCAGCCGTACGGGCAACACAGATACGCAGTATTTT. As protein: CASSRTGNTDTQYF. The chain has TRBV7-2 and TRBJ2-3; D is unclear. Per the germline V gene, CDR1 is SGHTA and CDR2 is FQGNSA. Trimming took 5 bases from V and 2 from J, leaving 11 bases between them. This CDR3 has 14 residues.

J is TRBJ1-6 and V is TRBV7-9; D uncertain. Germline CDR1 reads SEHNR; CDR2 reads FQNEAQ (reference sequence). This CDR3 region has 12 residues. The V gene lost 1 base and the J gene lost 8 bases, with 3 bases spanning the gap. CDR3 DNA sequence: TGTGCCAGCAGCTTAGGGGATTCACCCCTCCACTTT. This gives the protein CASSLGDSPLHF.